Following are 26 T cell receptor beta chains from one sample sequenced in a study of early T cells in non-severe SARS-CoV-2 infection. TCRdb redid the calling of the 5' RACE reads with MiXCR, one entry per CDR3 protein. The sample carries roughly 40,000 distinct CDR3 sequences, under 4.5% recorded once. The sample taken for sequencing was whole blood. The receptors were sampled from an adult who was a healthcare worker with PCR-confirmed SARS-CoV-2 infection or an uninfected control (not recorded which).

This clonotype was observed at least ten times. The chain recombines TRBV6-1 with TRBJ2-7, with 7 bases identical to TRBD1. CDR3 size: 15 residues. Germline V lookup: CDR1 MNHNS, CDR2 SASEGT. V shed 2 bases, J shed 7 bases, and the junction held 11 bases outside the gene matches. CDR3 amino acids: CASSERQGPLWEQYF. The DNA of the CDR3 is TGTGCCAGCAGTGAAAGACAGGGACCCCTCTGGGAGCAGTACTTC.

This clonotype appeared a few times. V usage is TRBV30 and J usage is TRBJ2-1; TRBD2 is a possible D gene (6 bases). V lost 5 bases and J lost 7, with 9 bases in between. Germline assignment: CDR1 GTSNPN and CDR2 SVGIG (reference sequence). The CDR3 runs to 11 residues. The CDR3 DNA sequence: TGTGCCTGGTCTGGGGGGAATGAGCAGTTCTTC. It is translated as CAWSGGNEQFF.

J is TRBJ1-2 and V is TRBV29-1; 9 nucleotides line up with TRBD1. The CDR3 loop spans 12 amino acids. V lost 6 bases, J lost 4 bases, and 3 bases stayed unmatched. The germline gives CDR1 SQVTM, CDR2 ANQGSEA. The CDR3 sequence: CSVPGQGYGYTF. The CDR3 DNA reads TGCAGCGTGCCGGGACAGGGCTATGGCTACACCTTC.

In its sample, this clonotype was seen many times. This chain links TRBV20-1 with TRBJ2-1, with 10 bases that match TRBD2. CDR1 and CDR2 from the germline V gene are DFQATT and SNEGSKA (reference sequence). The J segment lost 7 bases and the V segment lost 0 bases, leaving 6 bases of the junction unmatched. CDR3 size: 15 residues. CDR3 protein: CSARDVAGGENEQFF. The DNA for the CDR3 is TGCAGTGCTAGAGACGTAGCGGGAGGAGAAAATGAGCAGTTCTTC.

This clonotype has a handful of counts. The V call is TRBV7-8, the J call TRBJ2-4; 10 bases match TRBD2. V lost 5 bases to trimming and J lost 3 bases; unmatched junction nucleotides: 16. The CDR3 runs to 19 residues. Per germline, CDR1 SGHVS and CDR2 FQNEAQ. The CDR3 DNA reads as TGTGCCAGCAGCCCCCGGGTTTGGAGCGGGAGGGATGGCAAAAACATTCAGTACTTC. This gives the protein CASSPRVWSGRDGKNIQYF.

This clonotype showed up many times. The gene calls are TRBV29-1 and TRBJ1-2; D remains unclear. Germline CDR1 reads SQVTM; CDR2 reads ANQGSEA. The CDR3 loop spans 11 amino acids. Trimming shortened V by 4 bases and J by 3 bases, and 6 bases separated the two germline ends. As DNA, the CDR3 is TGCAGCGTTGGGCAAGACTATGGCTACACCTTC. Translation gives CSVGQDYGYTF. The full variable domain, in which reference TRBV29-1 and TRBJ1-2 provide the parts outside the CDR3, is SAVISQKPSRDICQRGTSLTIQCQVDSQVTMMFWYRQQPGQSLTLIATANQGSEATYESGFVIDKFPISRPNLTFSTLTVSNMSPEDSSIYLCSVGQDYGYTFGSGTRLTVV.

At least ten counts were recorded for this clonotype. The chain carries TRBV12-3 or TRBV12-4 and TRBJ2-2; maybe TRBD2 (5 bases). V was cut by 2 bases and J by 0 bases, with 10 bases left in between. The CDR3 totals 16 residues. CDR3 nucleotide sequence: TGTGCCAGCAGTTTAATATGGGGAGCGAACACCGGGGAGCTGTTTTTT. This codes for CASSLIWGANTGELFF.

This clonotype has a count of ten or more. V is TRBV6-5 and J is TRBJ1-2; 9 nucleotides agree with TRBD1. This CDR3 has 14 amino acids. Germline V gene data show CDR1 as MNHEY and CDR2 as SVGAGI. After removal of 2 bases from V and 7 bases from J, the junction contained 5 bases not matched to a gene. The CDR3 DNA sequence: TGTGCCAGCAGTTACCTGGGACAGGGAGCTGGCTACACCTTC. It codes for CASSYLGQGAGYTF.

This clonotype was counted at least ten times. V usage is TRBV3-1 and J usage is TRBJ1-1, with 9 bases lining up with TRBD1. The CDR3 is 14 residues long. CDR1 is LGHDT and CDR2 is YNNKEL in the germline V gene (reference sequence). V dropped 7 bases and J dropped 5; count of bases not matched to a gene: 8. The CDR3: CASTLQGAGTEAFF. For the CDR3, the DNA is TGTGCCAGCACCCTACAGGGGGCCGGTACTGAAGCTTTCTTT.

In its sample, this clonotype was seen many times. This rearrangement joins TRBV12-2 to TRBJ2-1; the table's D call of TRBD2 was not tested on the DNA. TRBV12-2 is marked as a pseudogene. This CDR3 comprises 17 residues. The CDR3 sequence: CASRLGGSGPTYNEQFF. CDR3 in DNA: TGTGCAAGTCGCTTAGGGGGTAGCGGGCCCACCTACAATGAGCAGTTCTTC.

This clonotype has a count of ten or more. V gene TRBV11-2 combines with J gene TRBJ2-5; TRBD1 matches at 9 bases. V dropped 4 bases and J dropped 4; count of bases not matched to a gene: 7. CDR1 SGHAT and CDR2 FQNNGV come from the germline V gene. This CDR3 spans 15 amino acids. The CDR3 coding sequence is TGTGCCAGCAGCTCCAACAGGGGGCGTCGAGAGACCCAGTACTTC. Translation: CASSSNRGRRETQYF. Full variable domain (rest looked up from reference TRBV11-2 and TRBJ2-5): EAGVAQSPRYKIIEKRQSVAFWCNPISGHATLYWYQQILGQGPKLLIQFQNNGVVDDSQLPKDRFSAERLKGVDSTLKIQPAKLEDSAVYLCASSSNRGRRETQYFGPGTRLLVL.

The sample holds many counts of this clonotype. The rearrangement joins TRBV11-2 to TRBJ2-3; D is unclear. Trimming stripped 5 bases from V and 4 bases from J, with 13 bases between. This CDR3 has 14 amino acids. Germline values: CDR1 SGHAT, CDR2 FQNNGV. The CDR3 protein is CASSPLRGPDTQYF. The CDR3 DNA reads TGTGCCAGCAGCCCCCTACGTGGCCCAGATACGCAGTATTTT.

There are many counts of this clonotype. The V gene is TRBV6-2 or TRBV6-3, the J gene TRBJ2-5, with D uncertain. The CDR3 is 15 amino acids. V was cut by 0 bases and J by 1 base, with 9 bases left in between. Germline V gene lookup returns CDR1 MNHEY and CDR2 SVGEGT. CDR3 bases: TGTGCCAGCAGTTACTCGTCCTACTTCCAAGAGACCCAGTACTTC. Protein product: CASSYSSYFQETQYF.

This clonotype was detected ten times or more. The CDR3 here is CASSYSSDYPYEQFF. CDR3 DNA: TGTGCCAGCAGTTACAGTTCAGACTATCCCTATGAGCAGTTCTTC. This chain joins TRBV6-5 and TRBJ2-1, with TRBD2 as a possible D gene (5 bases). Trimming pared 2 bases from V and 8 bases from J, leaving 16 bases between. This CDR3 has 15 amino acids. Germline values: CDR1 MNHEY, CDR2 SVGAGI.

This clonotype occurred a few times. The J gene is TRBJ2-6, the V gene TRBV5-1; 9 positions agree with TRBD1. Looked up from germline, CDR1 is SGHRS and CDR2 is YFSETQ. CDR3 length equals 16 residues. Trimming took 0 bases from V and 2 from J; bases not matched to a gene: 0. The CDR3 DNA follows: TGCGCCAGCAGCTTGGGACAGGGGGCTGGGGCCAACGTCCTGACTTTC. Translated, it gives CASSLGQGAGANVLTF.

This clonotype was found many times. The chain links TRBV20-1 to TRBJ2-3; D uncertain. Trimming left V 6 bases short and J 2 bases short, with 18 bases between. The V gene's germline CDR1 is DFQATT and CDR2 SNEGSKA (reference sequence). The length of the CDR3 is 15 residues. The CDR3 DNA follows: TGCAGTGCGAGTATGACCCGACCCCTCACAGATACGCAGTATTTT. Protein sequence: CSASMTRPLTDTQYF.

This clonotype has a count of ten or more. Here the CDR3 DNA reads TGTGCCAGCTCGAACCTACAGCAAGAGACCCAGTACTTC. Translating gives CASSNLQQETQYF. The chain links TRBV18 to TRBJ2-5; unclear D gene. The CDR3 runs 13 residues. V shed 6 bases and J shed 2 bases, with 10 bases lying between them. CDR1 is KGHSH and CDR2 is LQKENI in the germline V gene.

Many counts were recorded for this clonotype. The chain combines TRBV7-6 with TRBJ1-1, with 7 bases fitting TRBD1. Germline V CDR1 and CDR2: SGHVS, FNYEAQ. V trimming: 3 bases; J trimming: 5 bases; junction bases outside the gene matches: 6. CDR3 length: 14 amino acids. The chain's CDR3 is CASSLSQGGTEAFF. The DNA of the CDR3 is TGTGCCAGCAGCTTGAGCCAGGGGGGGACTGAAGCTTTCTTT.

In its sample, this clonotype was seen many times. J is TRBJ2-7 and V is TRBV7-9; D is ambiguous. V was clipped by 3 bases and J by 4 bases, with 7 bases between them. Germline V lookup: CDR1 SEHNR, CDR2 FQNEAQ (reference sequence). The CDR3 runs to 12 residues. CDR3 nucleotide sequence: TGTGCCAGCAGCTTGGATAAGTACGAGCAGTACTTC. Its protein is CASSLDKYEQYF. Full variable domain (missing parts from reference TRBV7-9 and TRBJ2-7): DTGVSQNPRHKITKRGQNVTFRCDPISEHNRLYWYRQTLGQGPEFLTYFQNEAQLEKSRLLSDRFSAERPKGSFSTLEIQRTEQGDSAMYLCASSLDKYEQYFGPGTRLTVT.

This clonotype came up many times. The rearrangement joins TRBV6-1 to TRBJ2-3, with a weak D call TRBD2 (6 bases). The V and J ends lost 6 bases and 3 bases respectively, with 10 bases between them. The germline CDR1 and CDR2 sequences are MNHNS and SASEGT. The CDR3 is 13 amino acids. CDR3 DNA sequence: TGTGCCAGCAGCGGGGGAAGGACAGATACGCAGTATTTT. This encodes CASSGGRTDTQYF.

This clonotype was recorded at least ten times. CDR3 sequence reads: CASSSSPDRHYGYTF. The CDR3 DNA reads as TGTGCCAGCAGCTCCTCCCCGGACAGACACTATGGCTACACCTTC. This sequence joins TRBV11-2 and TRBJ1-2, with a weak D call TRBD1 (6 bases). With 4 bases removed from V and 3 bases from J, the gap between germline ends came to 15 bases. This CDR3 comprises 15 residues. Germline lookup yields CDR1 SGHAT and CDR2 FQNNGV.

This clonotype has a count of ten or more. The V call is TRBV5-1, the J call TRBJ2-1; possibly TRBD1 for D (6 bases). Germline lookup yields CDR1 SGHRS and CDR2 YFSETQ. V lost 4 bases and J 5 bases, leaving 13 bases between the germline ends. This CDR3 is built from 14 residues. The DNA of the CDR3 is TGCGCCAGCAGCCGATCGCGACAGGACAATGAGCAGTTCTTC. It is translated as CASSRSRQDNEQFF.

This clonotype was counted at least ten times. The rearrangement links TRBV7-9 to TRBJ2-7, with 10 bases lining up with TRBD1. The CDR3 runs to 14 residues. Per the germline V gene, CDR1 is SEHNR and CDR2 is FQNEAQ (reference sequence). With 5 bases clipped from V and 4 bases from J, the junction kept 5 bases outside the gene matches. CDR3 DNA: TGTGCCAGCAGCCCACGGACAGGGGGGTACGAGCAGTACTTC. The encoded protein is CASSPRTGGYEQYF.

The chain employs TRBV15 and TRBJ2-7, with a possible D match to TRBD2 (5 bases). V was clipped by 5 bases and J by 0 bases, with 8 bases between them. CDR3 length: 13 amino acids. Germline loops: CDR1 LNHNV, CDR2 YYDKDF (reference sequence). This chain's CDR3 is CATSDSASYEQYF. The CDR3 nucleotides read TGTGCCACCAGCGATAGCGCCTCCTACGAGCAGTACTTC.

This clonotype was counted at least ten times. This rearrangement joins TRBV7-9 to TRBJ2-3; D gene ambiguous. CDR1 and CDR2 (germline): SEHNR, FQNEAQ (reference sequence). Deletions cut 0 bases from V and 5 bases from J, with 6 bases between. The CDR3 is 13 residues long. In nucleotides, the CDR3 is TGTGCCAGCAGCTTAGCCGCAAAAGATACGCAGTATTTT. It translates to CASSLAAKDTQYF.

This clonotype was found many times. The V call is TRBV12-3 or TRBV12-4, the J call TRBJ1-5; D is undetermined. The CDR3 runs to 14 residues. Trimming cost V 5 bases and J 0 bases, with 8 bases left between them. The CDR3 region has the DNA TGTGCCAGCAGTGCCAGTTATAGCAATCAGCCCCAGCATTTT. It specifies CASSASYSNQPQHF.